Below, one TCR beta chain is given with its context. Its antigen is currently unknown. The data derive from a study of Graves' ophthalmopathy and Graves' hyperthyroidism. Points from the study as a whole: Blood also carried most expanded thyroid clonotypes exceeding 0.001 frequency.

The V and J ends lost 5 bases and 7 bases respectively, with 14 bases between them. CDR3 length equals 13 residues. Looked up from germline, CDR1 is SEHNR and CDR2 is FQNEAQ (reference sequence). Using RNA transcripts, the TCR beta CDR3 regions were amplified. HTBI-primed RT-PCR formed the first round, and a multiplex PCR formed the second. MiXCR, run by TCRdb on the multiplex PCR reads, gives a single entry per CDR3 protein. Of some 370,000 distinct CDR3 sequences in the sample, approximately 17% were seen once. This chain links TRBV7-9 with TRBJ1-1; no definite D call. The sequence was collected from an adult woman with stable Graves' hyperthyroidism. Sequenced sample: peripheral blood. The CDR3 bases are TGTGCCAGCAGCCCCTTAATGAGGGTTGAAGCTTTCTTT. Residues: CASSPLMRVEAFF.